This entry describes one TCR beta chain. This clonotype turned up a few times. Its antigen is still unknown. Within one base of it there is no much larger clone, and no base qualities were kept. Spanning cysteine to phenylalanine, the CDR3 consists of 14 amino acids. Only CDR3 DNA remains: 42 bases, in frame from the first base. V and J lose 7 bases and 4 bases, and a span of 16 bases separates them. The record originates from a study of response to subunit inactivated influenza vaccine (dated by TCRdb to 2016 to 2019). Study-wide context: Deep quantitative profiling of the T cell receptor repertoire was used in the study to follow responses to a trivalent subunit inactivated influenza vaccine.

General findings and caveats noted by the study authors: The authors proposed that each seasonal influenza vaccination may bring in only a limited number of new T cells.

Library method: RT-PCR. The reads were generated on an Illumina HiSeq 2500. Clones were called with MiXCR by TCRdb after fastp trimmed the public reads at Q25, and only in-frame beta chains were retained. Rows with a matching CDR3 protein are joined into one entry that keeps the most common DNA and genes. Across this sample there are more than 450,000 distinct CDR3 sequences, with 6% to 9% seen only once. The ten largest make up around 13% of the sample. The chain couples TRBV12-3 or TRBV12-4 to TRBJ1-2; the D gene lacks a confident call. The material sequenced was PBMCs from blood, taken less than 25 months after vaccination. The TCR sequence derives from a man between 50 and 69 years old who received an inactivated influenza vaccine. Donor details come from another sample of the same person, matched by shared clones. DNA sequence: TGTGCCAGCACCCACACCCGACTTTCCTATGGCTACACCTTC. The translation is CASTHTRLSYGYTF.